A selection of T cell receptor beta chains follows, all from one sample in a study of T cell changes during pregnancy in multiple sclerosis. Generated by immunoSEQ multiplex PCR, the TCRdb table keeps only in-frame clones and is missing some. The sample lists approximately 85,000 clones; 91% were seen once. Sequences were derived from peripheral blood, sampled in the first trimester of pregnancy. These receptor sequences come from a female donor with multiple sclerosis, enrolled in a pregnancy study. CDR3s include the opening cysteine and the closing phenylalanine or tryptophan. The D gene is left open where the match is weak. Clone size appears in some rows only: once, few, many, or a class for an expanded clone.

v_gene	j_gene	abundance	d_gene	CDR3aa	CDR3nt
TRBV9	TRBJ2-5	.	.	CASSGLSQETQYF	TGTGCCAGCAGCGGGCTCTCCCAAGAGACCCAGTACTTC
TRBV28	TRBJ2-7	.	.	CASSSWDTPYEQYF	TGTGCCAGCAGTTCCTGGGACACCCCCTACGAGCAGTACTTC
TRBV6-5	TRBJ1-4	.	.	CASSPRRGTNEKLFF	TGTGCCAGCAGTCCTAGGAGGGGTACTAATGAAAAACTGTTTTTT
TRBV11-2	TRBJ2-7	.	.	CASSLGGHEQYF	TGTGCCAGCAGCTTAGGAGGCCACGAGCAGTACTTC
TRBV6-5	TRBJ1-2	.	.	CASSYGRRGGYTF	TGTGCCAGCAGTTACGGAAGGAGAGGGGGCTACACCTTC
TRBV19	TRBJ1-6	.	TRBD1	CAAGQGGNSPLHF	TGTGCCGCCGGACAGGGTGGGAATTCACCCCTCCACTTT
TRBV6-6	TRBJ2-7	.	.	CASGRAQGPYEQYF	TGTGCCAGCGGTCGGGCACAGGGTCCTTACGAGCAGTACTTC
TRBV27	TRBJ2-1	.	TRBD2	CASSLTPGLASEQFF	TGTGCCAGCAGCCTCACACCTGGACTAGCCTCCGAGCAGTTCTTC
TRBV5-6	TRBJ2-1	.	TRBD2	CASSLFPSGANEQFF	TGTGCCAGCAGCTTGTTTCCTAGCGGGGCCAATGAGCAGTTCTTC
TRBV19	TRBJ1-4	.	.	CASSIQGGLREKLFF	TGTGCCAGTAGTATACAGGGAGGTCTAAGGGAAAAACTGTTTTTT
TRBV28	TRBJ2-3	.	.	CASTIPGWTDTQYF	TGTGCCAGCACCATCCCCGGGTGGACAGATACGCAGTATTTT
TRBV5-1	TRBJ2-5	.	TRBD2	CASSLAQVLAGEETQYF	TGCGCCAGCAGCTTGGCCCAGGTGCTAGCGGGAGAAGAGACCCAGTACTTC
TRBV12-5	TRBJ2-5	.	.	CASGLNGETETQYF	TGTGCTAGTGGTTTGAACGGGGAAACCGAGACCCAGTACTTC
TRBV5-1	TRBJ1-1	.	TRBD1	CASSTQGATTEAFF	TGCGCCAGCAGCACACAGGGGGCCACCACTGAAGCTTTCTTT
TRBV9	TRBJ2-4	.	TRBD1	CASSPDRGRSIQYF	TGTGCCAGCAGCCCAGACAGGGGGCGCAGCATTCAGTACTTC
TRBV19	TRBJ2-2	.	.	CASSIEGGQGTGTGELFF	TGTGCCAGTAGTATAGAAGGGGGTCAGGGAACCGGCACCGGGGAGCTGTTTTTT
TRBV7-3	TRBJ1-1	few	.	CASSLAHYTEAFF	TGTGCCAGCAGCTTAGCACATTACACTGAAGCTTTCTTT
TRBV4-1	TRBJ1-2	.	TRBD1	CASSQEGTGGKYGYTF	TGCGCCAGCAGCCAAGAGGGGACAGGGGGGAAGTATGGCTACACCTTC
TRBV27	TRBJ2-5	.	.	CASSLTLQETQYF	TGTGCCAGCAGCCTGACTCTCCAAGAGACCCAGTACTTC
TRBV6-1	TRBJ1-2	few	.	CASREQADGYTF	TGTGCCAGCAGGGAACAGGCTGATGGCTACACCTTC
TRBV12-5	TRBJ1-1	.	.	CASGLDTQGAEAFF	TGTGCTAGTGGTTTGGACACTCAGGGTGCTGAAGCTTTCTTT
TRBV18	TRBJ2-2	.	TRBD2	CASSPGLAGVTGELFF	TGTGCCAGCTCACCAGGACTAGCGGGAGTCACCGGGGAGCTGTTTTTT
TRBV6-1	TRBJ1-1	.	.	CASSEVQGTEAFF	TGTGCCAGCAGTGAAGTCCAGGGGACTGAAGCTTTCTTT
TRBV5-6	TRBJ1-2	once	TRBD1	CASRRDRRINYGYTF	TGTGCCAGCAGGAGGGACAGGAGAATAAACTATGGCTACACCTTC
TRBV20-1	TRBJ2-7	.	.	CSARMGNEQYF	TGCAGTGCTAGAATGGGCAACGAGCAGTACTTC
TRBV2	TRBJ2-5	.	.	CASSEDYAFGQYF	TGTGCCAGCAGTGAAGACTATGCGTTTGGCCAGTACTTC
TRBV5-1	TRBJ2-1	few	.	CASQTTTYNEQFF	TGCGCCAGCCAGACGACAACCTACAATGAGCAGTTCTTC
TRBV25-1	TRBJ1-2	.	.	CASSDLQTNYGYTF	TGTGCCAGCAGTGACCTACAGACTAACTATGGCTACACCTTC
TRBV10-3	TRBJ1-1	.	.	CAITSTGTNTEAFF	TGTGCCATCACCTCGACAGGAACAAACACTGAAGCTTTCTTT
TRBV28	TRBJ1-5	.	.	CASEGQPSNQPQHF	TGTGCCAGCGAAGGACAGCCTAGCAATCAGCCCCAGCATTTT
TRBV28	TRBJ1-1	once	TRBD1	CASSLFQGATEAFF	TGTGCCAGCAGTTTATTCCAGGGGGCGACTGAAGCTTTCTTT
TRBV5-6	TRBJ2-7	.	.	CASRVDTSYEQYF	TGTGCCAGCAGGGTGGACACTTCCTACGAGCAGTACTTC
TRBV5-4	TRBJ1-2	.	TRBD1	CASSLARGAYGYTF	TGTGCCAGCAGCTTGGCCAGGGGGGCCTATGGCTACACCTTC
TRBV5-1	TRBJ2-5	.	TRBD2	CASSFLRAGSQETQYF	TGCGCCAGCAGCTTTTTACGAGCGGGGTCCCAAGAGACCCAGTACTTC
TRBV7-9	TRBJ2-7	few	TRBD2	CASSPREESDEQYF	TGTGCCAGCAGCCCCCGGGAGGAGTCCGACGAGCAGTACTTC
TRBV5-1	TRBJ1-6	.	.	CASSLPNNSPLHF	TGCGCCAGCAGCTTGCCTAATAATTCACCCCTCCACTTT
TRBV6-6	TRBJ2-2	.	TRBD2	CATRGGMNTGELFF	TGTGCCACCCGGGGGGGGATGAACACCGGGGAGCTGTTTTTT
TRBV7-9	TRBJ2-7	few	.	CASSPTGEVGEQYF	TGTGCCAGCAGCCCGACTGGAGAGGTCGGCGAGCAGTACTTC
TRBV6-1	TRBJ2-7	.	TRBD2	CASKSGSDYEQYF	TGTGCCAGCAAGAGCGGGAGCGACTACGAGCAGTACTTC
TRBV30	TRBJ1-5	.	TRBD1	CAWSPTGGSNQPQHF	TGTGCCTGGAGTCCCACAGGGGGCAGCAATCAGCCCCAGCATTTT
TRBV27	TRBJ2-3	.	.	CASSLDYTDTQYF	TGTGCCAGCAGTTTAGACTACACAGATACGCAGTATTTT
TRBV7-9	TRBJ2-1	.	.	CASIKTSSYNEQFF	TGTGCCAGCATCAAAACCAGCTCCTACAATGAGCAGTTCTTC
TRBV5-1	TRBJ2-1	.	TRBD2	CASGQSGSSYNEQFF	TGCGCCAGCGGCCAAAGCGGGAGCTCCTACAATGAGCAGTTCTTC
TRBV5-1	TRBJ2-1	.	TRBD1	CASSWGQGSYNEQFF	TGCGCCAGCAGCTGGGGACAGGGCTCCTACAATGAGCAGTTCTTC
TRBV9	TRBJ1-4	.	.	CASSFTGSFEKLFF	TGTGCCAGCAGTTTTACAGGGAGTTTTGAAAAACTGTTTTTT
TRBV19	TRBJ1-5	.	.	CASSISGSRSQPQHF	TGTGCCAGTAGTATTTCAGGGTCTCGGTCTCAGCCCCAGCATTTT
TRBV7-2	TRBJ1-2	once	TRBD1	CASSNRGLGGYTF	TGTGCCAGCAGCAACAGGGGGTTGGGCGGCTACACCTTC
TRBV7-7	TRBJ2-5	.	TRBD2	CASSLAQASGQETQYF	TGTGCTAGCAGCTTAGCGCAGGCTAGCGGACAAGAGACCCAGTACTTC